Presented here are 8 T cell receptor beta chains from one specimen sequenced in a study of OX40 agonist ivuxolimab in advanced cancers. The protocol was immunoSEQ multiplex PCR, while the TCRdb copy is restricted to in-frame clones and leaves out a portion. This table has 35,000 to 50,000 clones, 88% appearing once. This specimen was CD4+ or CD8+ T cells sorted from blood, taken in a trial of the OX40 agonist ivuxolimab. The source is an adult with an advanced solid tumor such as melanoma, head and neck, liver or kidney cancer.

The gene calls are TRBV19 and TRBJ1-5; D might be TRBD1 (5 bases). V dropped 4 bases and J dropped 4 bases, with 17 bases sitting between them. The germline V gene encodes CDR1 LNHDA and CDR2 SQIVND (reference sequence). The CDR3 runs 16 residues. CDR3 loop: CASSTPHIGGNQPQHF. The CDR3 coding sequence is TGTGCCAGTAGTACCCCCCACATTGGGGGGAATCAGCCCCAGCATTTT.

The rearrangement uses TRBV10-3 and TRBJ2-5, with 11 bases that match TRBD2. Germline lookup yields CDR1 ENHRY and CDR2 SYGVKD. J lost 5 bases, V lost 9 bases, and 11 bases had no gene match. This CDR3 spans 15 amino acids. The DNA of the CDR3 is TGTGCCATTGGACTAGCGGGTCAGGGAAGGGAGACCCAGTACTTC. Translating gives CAIGLAGQGRETQYF.

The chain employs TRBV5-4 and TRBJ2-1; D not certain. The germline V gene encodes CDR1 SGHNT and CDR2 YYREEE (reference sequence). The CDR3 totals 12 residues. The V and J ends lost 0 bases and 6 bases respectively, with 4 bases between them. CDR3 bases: TGTGCCAGCAGCTTGGTCTCCAATGAGCAGTTCTTC. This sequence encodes CASSLVSNEQFF.

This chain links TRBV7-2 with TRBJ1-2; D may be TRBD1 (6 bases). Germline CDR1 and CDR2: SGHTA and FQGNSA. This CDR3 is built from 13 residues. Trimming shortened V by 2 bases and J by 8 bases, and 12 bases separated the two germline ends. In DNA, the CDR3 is TGTGCCAGCAGCTTACGACAGGCAGGCGGCTACACCTTC. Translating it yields CASSLRQAGGYTF.

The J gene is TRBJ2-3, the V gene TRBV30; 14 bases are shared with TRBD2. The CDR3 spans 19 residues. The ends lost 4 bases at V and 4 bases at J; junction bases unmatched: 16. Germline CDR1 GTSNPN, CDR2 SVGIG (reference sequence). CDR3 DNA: TGTGCCTGGAATTCAAGGACTAGCGGGAGGCCGGGGCCGTCAGATACGCAGTATTTT. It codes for CAWNSRTSGRPGPSDTQYF.

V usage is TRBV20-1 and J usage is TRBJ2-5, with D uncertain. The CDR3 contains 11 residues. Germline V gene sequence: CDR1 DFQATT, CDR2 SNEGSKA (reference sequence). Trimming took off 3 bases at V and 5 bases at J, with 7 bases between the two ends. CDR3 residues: CSASSGETQYF. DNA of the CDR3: TGCAGTGCTAGCTCCGGGGAGACCCAGTACTTC.

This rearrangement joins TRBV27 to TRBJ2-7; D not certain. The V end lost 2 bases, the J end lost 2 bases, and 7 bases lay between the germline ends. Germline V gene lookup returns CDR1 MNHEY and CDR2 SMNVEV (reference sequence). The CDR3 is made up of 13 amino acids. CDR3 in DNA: TGTGCCAGCAGTTTAGGGCAGCCCTACGAGCAGTACTTC. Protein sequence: CASSLGQPYEQYF.

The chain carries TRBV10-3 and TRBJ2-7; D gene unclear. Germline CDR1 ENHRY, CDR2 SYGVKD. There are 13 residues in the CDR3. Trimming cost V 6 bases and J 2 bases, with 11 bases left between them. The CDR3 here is CAISGNWTYEQYF. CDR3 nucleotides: TGTGCCATCAGCGGTAACTGGACCTACGAGCAGTACTTC.